The TCR beta chain described here comes from a study of blood T cell repertoires in COVID-19. As for the study in general: The United States, Italy and Spain supplied acute and convalescent COVID-19 samples.

As processed by the authors: Amplifying reference gene primers gave estimates of nucleated cell counts. The method was immunoSEQ multiplex PCR; TCRdb's version includes in-frame clones alone and lacks a portion of them. V, J and clone size reflect that table, while D and trimming were determined from the DNA. The table shows about 160,000 clones, with over 80% occurring only once. The receptor comes from a woman older than 75 with active or convalescent COVID-19. The sample was peripheral blood.

Written as DNA, the CDR3 is TGTGCCAGCAGGCCAAGACAGGGAGGCAATCAGCCCCAGCATTTT. Its protein is CASRPRQGGNQPQHF. This sequence joins TRBV2 and TRBJ1-5, with 7 positions matching TRBD1. Losses at the gene ends were 6 bases for V and 2 bases for J; bases not matched to a gene: 7. The germline CDR1 and CDR2 sequences are SNHLY and FYNNEI. CDR3 length: 15 amino acids.